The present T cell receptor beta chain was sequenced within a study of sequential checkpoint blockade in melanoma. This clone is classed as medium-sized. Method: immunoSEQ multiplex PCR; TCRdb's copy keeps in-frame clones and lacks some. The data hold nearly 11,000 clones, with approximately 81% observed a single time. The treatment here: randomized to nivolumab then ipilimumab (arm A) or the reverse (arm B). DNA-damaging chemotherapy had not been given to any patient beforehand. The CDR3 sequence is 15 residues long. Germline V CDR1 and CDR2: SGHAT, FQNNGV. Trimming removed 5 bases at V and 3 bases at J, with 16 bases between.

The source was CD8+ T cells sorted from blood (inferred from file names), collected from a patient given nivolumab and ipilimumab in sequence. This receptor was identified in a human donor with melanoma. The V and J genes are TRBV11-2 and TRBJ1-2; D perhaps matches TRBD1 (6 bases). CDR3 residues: CASSPVGGRDYGYTF. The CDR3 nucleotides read TGTGCCAGCAGCCCCGTCGGGGGGCGCGACTATGGCTACACCTTC.